This T cell receptor (beta chain) was captured by sequencing in a study of shared clonotypes between healthy human individuals. Study outcomes and limitations: Larger richness was generally estimated for naive than memory subsets. Naive CD4 clonotypes were shared across a few donors at roughly 5.5%.

A CD45RA-negative memory subset and a CD45RA+ naive subset were separated from the CD4+ cells. This clone was counted once. What it binds is unknown. TCRdb's table, derived via immunoSEQ multiplex PCR, lists solely in-frame clones and lacks some. The profile shows some 680,000 clones, around three quarters of them singletons. In germline, CDR1 is MDHEN, CDR2 SYDVKM. The CDR3 sequence is 14 residues long. V dropped 0 bases and J dropped 0 bases, with 3 bases sitting between them. The receptor's source is a woman in her 30s in good health. Sample: memory CD4+ T cells sorted from blood. The subset is: CD45RA-negative fraction. The chain combines TRBV28 with TRBJ2-4; D not resolved. Here the CDR3 DNA reads TGTGCCAGCAGTTTATGGGTAGCCAAAAACATTCAGTACTTC. This gives the protein CASSLWVAKNIQYF.